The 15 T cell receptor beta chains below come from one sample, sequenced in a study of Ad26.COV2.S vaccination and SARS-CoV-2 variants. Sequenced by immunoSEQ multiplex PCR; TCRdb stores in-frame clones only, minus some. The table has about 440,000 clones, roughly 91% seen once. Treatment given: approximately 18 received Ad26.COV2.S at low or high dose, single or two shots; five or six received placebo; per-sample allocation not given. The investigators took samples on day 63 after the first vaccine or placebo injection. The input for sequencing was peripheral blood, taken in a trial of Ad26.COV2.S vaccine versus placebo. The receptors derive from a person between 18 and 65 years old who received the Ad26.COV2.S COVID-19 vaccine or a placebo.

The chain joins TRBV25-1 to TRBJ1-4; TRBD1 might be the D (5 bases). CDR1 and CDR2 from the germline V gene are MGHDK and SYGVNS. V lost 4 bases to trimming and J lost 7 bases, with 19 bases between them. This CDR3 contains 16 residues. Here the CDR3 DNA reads TGTGCCAGCAGTGCCCTGGGTACGGGGGGAGGTGAAAAACTGTTTTTT. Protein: CASSALGTGGGEKLFF.

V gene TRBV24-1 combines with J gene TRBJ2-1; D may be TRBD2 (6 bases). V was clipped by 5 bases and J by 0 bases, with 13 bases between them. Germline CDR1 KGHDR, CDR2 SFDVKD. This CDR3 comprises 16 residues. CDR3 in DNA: TGTGCCACCAGTGGCACCGGGACTTACTCCTACAATGAGCAGTTCTTC. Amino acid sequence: CATSGTGTYSYNEQFF.

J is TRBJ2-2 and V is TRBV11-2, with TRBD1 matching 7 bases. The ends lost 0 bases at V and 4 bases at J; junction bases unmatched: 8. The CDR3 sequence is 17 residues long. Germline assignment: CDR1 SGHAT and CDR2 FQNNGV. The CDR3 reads CASSLDFATGLTGELFF. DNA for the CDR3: TGTGCCAGCAGCTTAGATTTCGCGACAGGGCTCACCGGGGAGCTGTTTTTT.

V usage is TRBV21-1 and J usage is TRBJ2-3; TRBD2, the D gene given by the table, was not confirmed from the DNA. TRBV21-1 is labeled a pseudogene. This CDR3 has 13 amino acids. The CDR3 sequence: CASSKPEADTQYF. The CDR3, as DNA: TGTGCCAGCAGCAAGCCTGAGGCAGATACGCAGTATTTT.

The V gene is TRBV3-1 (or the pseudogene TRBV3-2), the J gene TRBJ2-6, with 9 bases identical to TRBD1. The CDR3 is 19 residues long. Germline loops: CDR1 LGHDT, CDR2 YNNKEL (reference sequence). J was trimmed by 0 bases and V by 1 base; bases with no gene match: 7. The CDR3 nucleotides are TGTGCCAGCAGCCAAGTCCCGGGACAGGGCCTCTCTGGGGCCAACGTCCTGACTTTC. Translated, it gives CASSQVPGQGLSGANVLTF.

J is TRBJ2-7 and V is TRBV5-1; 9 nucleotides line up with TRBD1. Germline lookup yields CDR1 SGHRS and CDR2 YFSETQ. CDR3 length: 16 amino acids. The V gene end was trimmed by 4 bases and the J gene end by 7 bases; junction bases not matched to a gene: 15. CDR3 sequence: CASSPESGTGYWEQYF. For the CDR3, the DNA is TGCGCCAGCAGCCCTGAGTCCGGGACAGGGTATTGGGAGCAGTACTTC.

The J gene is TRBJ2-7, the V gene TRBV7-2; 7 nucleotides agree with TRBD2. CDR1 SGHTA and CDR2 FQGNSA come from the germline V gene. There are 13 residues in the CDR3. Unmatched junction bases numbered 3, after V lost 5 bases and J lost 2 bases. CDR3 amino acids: CASSTAGAYEQYF. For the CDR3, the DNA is TGTGCCAGCAGCACTGCGGGGGCCTACGAGCAGTACTTC.

This CDR3 is CASGTGSRGTGELFF. The DNA for the CDR3 is TGCGCCAGCGGAACAGGGAGCCGGGGAACCGGGGAGCTGTTTTTT. The rearrangement links TRBV5-1 to TRBJ2-2, with a possible D match to TRBD1 (6 bases). This CDR3 is 15 amino acids long. Per germline, CDR1 SGHRS and CDR2 YFSETQ. V lost 7 bases and J lost 5, with 18 bases in between.

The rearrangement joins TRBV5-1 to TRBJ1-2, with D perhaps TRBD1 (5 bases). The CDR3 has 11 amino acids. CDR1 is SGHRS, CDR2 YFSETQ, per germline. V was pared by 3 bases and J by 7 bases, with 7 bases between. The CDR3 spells CASSSGGGYTF. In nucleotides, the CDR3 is TGCGCCAGCAGCTCCGGGGGTGGCTACACCTTC.

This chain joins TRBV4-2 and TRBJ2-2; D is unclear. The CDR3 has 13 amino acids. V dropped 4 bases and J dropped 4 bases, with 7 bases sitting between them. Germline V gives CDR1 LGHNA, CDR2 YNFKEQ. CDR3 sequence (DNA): TGTGCCAGCAGCCTCGGCAGCACCGGGGAGCTGTTTTTT. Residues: CASSLGSTGELFF.

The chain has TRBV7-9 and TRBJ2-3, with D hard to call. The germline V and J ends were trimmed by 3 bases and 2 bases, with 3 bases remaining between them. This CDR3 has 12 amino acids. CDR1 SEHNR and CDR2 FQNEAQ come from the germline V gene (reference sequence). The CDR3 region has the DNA TGTGCCAGCAGCTTGATCACAGATACGCAGTATTTT. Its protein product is CASSLITDTQYF.

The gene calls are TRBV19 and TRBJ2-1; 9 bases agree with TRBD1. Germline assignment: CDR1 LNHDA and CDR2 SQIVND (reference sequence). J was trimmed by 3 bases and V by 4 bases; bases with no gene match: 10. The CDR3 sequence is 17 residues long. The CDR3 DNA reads TGTGCCAGTAGTACTCCGGGACAGGGTCCCATCTACAATGAGCAGTTCTTC. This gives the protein CASSTPGQGPIYNEQFF.

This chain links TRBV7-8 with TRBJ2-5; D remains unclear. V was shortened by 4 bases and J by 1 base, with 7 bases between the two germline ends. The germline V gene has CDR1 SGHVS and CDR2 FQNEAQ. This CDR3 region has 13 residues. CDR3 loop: CASSSITQETQYF. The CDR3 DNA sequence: TGTGCCAGCAGCTCCATCACCCAAGAGACCCAGTACTTC.

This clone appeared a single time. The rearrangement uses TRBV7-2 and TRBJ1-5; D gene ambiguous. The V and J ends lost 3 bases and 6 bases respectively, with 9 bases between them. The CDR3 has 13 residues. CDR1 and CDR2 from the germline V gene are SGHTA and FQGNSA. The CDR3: CASSLERVQPQHF. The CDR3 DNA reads TGTGCCAGCAGCTTGGAGAGGGTTCAGCCCCAGCATTTT. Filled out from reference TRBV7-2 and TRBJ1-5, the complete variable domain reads GAGVSQSPSNKVTEKGKDVELRCDPISGHTALYWYRQSLGQGLEFLIYFQGNSAPDKSGLPSDRFSAERTGGSVSTLTIQRTQQEDSAVYLCASSLERVQPQHFGDGTRLSIL.

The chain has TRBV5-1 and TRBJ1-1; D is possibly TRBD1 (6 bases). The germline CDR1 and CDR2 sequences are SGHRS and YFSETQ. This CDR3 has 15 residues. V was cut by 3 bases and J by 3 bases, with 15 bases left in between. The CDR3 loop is CASSWEGVADTEAFF. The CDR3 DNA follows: TGCGCCAGCAGCTGGGAGGGGGTCGCGGACACTGAAGCTTTCTTT.